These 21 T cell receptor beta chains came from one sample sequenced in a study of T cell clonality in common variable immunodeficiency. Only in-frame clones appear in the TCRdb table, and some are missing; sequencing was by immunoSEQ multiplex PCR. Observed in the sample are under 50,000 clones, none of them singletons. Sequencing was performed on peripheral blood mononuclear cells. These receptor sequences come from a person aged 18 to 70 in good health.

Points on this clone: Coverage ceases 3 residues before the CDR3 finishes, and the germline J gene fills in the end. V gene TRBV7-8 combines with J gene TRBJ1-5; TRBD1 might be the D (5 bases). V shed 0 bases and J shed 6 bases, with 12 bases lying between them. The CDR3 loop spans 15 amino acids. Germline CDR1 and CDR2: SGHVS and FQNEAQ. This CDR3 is CASSLAPGGSQPQHF. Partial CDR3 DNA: TGTGCCAGCAGCTTAGCGCCCGGGGGTAGTCAGCCC.

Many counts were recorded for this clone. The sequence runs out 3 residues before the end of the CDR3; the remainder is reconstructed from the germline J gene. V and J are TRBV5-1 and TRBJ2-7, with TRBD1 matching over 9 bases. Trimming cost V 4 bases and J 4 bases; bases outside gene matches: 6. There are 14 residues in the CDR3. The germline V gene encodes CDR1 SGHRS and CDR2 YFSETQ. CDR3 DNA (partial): TGCGCCAGCAGCCCGGACAGGGGCCCTTACGAG. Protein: CASSPDRGPYE. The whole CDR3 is CASSPDRGPYEQYF. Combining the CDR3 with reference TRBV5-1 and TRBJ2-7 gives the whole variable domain KAGVTQTPRYLIKTRGQQVTLSCSPISGHRSVSWYQQTPGQGLQFLFEYFSETQRNKGNFPGRFSGRQFSNSRSEMNVSTLELGDSALYLCASSPDRGPYEQYFGPGTRLTVT.

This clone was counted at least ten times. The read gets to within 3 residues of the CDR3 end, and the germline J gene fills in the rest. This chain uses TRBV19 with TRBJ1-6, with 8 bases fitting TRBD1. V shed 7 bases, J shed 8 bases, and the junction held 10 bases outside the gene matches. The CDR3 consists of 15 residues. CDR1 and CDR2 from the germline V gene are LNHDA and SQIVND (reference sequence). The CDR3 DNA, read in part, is TGTGCCAGTACCTATGGGACAGGAAAGGATTCACCC. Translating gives CASTYGTGKDSP. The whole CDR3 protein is CASTYGTGKDSPLHF.

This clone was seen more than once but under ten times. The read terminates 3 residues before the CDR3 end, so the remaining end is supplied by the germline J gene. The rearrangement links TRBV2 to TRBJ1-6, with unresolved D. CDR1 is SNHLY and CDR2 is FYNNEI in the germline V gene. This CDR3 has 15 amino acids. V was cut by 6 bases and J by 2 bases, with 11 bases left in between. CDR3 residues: CASREGGAYNSPLHF. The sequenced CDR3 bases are TGTGCCAGCAGGGAGGGTGGCGCCTATAATTCACCC.

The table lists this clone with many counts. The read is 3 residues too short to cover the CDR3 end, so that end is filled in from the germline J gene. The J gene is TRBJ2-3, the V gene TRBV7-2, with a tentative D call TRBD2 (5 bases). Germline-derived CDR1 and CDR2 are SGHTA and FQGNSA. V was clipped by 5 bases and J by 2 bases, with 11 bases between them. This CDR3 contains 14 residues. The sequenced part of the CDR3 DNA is TGTGCCAGCAGCCCCACTAGGGCCACAGATACG. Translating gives CASSPTRATDT. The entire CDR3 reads CASSPTRATDTQYF.

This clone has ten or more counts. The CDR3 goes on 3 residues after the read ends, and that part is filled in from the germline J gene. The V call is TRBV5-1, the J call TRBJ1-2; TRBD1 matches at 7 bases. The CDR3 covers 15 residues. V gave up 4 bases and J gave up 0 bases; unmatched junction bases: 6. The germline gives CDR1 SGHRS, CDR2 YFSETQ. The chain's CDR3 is CASSPDGQANYGYTF. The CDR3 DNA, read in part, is TGCGCCAGCAGCCCGGACGGACAGGCTAACTATGGC.

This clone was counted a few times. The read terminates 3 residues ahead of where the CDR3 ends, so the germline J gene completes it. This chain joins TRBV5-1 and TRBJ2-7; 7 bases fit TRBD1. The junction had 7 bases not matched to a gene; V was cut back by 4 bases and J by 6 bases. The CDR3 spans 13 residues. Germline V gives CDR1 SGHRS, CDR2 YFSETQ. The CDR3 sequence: CASSLGQAPEQYF. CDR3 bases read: TGCGCCAGCAGCCTAGGACAGGCTCCCGAG.

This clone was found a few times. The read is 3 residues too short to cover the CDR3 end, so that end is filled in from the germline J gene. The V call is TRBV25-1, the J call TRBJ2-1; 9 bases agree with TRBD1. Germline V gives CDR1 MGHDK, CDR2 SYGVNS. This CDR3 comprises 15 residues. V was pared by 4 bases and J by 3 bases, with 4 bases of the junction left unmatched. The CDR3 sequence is CASSGETGGYNEQFF. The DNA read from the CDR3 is TGTGCCAGCAGTGGAGAGACAGGGGGCTACAATGAG.

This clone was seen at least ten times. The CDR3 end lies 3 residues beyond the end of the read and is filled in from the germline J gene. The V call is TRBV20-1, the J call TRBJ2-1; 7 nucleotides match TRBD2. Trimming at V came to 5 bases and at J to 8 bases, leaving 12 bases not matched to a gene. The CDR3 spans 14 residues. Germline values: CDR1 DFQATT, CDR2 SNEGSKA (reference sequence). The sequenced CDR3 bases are TGCAGTGCTCCCAGGCGCGGGAGAGGAGATGAG. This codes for CSAPRRGRGDE. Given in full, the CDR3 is CSAPRRGRGDEQFF.

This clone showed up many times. The covered CDR3 bases are TGCAGTGCCACTAGCGACTGGGACGAG. Residues: CSATSDWDE. The entire CDR3 reads CSATSDWDEQYF. The chain has TRBV20-1 and TRBJ2-7, with 7 positions matching TRBD2. The read halts 3 residues ahead of the CDR3 end, with the missing end drawn from the germline J gene. CDR1 and CDR2 (germline): DFQATT, SNEGSKA (reference sequence). V lost 6 bases and J lost 5; bases outside the gene matches: 7. The CDR3 is made up of 12 amino acids.

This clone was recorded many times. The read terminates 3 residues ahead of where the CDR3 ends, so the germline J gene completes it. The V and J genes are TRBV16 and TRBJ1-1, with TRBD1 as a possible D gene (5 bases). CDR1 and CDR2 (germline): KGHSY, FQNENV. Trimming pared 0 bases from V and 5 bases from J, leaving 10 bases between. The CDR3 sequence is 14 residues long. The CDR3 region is CASSQSIRETEAFF. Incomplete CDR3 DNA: TGTGCCAGCAGCCAATCGATCAGGGAGACTGAA.

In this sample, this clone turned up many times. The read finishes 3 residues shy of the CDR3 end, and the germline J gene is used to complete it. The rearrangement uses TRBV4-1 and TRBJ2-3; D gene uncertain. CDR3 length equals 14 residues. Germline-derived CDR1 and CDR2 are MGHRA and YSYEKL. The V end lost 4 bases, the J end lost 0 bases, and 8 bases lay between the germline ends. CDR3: CASSPEGSTDTQYF. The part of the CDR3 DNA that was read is TGCGCCAGCAGCCCAGAAGGGAGCACAGATACG.

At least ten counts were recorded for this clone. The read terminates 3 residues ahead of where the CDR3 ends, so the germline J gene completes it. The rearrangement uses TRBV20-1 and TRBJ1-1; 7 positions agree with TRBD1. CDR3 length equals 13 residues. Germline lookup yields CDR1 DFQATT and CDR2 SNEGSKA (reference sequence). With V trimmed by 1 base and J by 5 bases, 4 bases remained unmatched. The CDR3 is CSARARGETEAFF. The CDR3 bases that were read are TGCAGTGCTAGAGCCAGGGGGGAAACTGAA.

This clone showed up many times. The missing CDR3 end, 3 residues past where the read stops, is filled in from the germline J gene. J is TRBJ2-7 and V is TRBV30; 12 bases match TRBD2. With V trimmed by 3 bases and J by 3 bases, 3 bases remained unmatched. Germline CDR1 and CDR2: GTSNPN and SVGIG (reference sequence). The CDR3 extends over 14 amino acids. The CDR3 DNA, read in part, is TGTGCCTGGAGCGGACTAGCGGGACGCTACGAG. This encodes CAWSGLAGRYE. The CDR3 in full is CAWSGLAGRYEQYF.

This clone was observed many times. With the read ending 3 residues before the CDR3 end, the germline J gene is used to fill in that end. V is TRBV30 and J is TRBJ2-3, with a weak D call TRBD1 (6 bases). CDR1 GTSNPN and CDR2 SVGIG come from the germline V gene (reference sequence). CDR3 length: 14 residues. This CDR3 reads CAWSRTAGQETQYF. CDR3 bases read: TGTGCCTGGAGTCGGACAGCCGGTCAAGAGACG.

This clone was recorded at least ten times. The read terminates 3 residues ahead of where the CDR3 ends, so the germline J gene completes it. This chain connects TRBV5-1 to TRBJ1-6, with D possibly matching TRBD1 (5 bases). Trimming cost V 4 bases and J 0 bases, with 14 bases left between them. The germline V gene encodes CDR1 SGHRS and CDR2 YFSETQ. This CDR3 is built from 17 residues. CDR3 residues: CASSRDLLSSYNSPLHF. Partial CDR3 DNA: TGCGCCAGCAGCCGGGACTTACTCAGCTCCTATAATTCACCC.

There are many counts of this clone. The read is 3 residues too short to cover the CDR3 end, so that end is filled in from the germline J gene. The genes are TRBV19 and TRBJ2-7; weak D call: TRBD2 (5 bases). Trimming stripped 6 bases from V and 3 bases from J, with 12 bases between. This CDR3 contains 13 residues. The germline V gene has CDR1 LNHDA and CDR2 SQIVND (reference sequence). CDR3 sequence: CASSPGLIYEQYF. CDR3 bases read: TGTGCCAGTAGCCCCGGACTGATCTACGAG.

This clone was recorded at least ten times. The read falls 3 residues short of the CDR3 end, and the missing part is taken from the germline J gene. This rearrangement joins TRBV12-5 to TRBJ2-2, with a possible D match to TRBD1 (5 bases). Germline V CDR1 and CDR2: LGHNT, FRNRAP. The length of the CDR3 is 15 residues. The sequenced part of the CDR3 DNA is TGTGCTAGTGGTTTGGTAAGGGGTTATAATGAAAAG. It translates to CASGLVRGYNEK. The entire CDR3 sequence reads CASGLVRGYNEKLFF.

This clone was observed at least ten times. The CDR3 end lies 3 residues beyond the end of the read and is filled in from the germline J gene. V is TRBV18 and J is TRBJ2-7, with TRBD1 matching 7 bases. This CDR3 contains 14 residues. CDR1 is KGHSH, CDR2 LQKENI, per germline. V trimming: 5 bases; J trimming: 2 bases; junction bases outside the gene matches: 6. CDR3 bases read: TGTGCCAGCTCATCGGGACAGTTGGCCTACGAG. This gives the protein CASSSGQLAYE. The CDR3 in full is CASSSGQLAYEQYF.

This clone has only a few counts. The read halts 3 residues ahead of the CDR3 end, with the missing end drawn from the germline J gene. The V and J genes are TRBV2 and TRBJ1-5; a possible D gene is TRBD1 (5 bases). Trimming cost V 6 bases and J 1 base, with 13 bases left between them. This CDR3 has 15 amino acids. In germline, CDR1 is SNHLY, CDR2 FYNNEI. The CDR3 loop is CASRTAGGSNQPQHF. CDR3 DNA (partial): TGTGCCAGCAGGACGGCTGGGGGGAGCAATCAGCCC.

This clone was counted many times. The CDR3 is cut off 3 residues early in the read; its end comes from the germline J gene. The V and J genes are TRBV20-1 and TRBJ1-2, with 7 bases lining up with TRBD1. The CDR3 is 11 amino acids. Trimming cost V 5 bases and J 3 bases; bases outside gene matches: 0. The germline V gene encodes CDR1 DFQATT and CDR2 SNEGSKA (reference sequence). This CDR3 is CSAGTDYGYTF. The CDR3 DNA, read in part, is TGCAGTGCTGGGACAGACTATGGC.